The next 18 T cell receptor beta chains were all read from a single sample in a study of cytomegalovirus exposure and HLA in healthy donors. PCR amplification relied on 60 Vbeta primers (plus 13 Jbeta primers). Assay used: immunoSEQ multiplex PCR; TCRdb lists only in-frame clones, some missing. The repertoire has 180,000 or so clones, 75% to 90% of them found once; the top ten carry around 0.3%. The sequenced material came from PBMCs. The source is a woman in her 30s in good health and CMV-seronegative.

The V and J genes are TRBV4-1 and TRBJ2-7; 11 bases map to TRBD1. The CDR3 extends over 17 amino acids. Germline lookup yields CDR1 MGHRA and CDR2 YSYEKL. The V gene end was trimmed by 3 bases and the J gene end by 3 bases; junction bases not matched to a gene: 10. The CDR3 nucleotides read TGCGCCAGCAGCCAGGGCCACCCGGGACAGGGGGGCTACGAGCAGTACTTC. Its translation: CASSQGHPGQGGYEQYF.

The chain joins TRBV6-6 to TRBJ1-1; a possible D gene is TRBD1 (5 bases). This CDR3 comprises 14 residues. V dropped 0 bases and J dropped 1 base, with 6 bases sitting between them. The V gene's germline CDR1 is MNHNY and CDR2 SVGAGI (reference sequence). CDR3 bases: TGTGCCAGCAGTTACTCCACAGGGAACACTGAAGCTTTCTTT. This codes for CASSYSTGNTEAFF.

The rearrangement joins TRBV5-1 to TRBJ2-3; 10 bases line up with TRBD2. The CDR3 runs to 17 residues. The V and J ends lost 1 base and 4 bases, in that order; junction bases with no gene match: 9. Looked up from germline, CDR1 is SGHRS and CDR2 is YFSETQ. The CDR3 sequence: CASSLITSGERADTQYF. CDR3 DNA sequence: TGCGCCAGCAGCTTGATAACTAGCGGGGAGCGGGCAGATACGCAGTATTTT.

This clone is a singleton in its sample. This chain links TRBV2 with TRBJ2-2; 11 nucleotides line up with TRBD2. V was clipped by 6 bases and J by 1 base; unmatched bases: 10. Germline CDR1 and CDR2: SNHLY and FYNNEI. This CDR3 has 18 residues. The CDR3 sequence is CASRRTLAGGQNTGELFF. The DNA of the CDR3 is TGTGCCAGCAGAAGGACCCTAGCGGGAGGCCAGAACACCGGGGAGCTGTTTTTT.

This chain links TRBV15 with TRBJ1-2; the D gene is possibly TRBD1 (6 bases). V lost 0 bases, J lost 3 bases, and 11 bases lay in between. Germline values: CDR1 LNHNV, CDR2 YYDKDF (reference sequence). CDR3 length: 15 amino acids. The CDR3 DNA follows: TGTGCCACCAGCAGAGAGGACAGCGAGGACTATGGCTACACCTTC. This gives the protein CATSREDSEDYGYTF.

V gene TRBV29-1 combines with J gene TRBJ1-1; weak D call: TRBD1 (5 bases). Trimming removed 5 bases from V and 4 bases from J, with 17 bases in between. CDR1 is SQVTM, CDR2 ANQGSEA, per germline. This CDR3 has 14 residues. The CDR3 sequence is CSVLVQGRITEAFF. The CDR3 region has the DNA TGCAGCGTTCTAGTCCAGGGAAGGATCACTGAAGCTTTCTTT. Together with reference TRBV29-1 and TRBJ1-1, the CDR3 gives the full variable domain: SAVISQKPSRDICQRGTSLTIQCQVDSQVTMMFWYRQQPGQSLTLIATANQGSEATYESGFVIDKFPISRPNLTFSTLTVSNMSPEDSSIYLCSVLVQGRITEAFFGQGTRLTVV.

The chain employs TRBV5-1 and TRBJ1-1, with D maybe TRBD1 (6 bases). Trimming took off 2 bases at V and 0 bases at J, with 11 bases between the two ends. The length of the CDR3 is 15 residues. Germline V lookup: CDR1 SGHRS, CDR2 YFSETQ. CDR3 nucleotide sequence: TGCGCCAGCAGCTTAAGGGCAGGGGTGAACACTGAAGCTTTCTTT. Its protein product is CASSLRAGVNTEAFF.

This chain joins TRBV13 and TRBJ2-5; D gene uncertain. V gave up 4 bases and J gave up 1 base, with 10 bases separating them. The CDR3 length is 14 residues. The germline V gene has CDR1 PRHDT and CDR2 FYEKMQ (reference sequence). In DNA form, the CDR3 reads TGTGCCAGCAGCTCGGTAGGCGGCCAAGAGACCCAGTACTTC. Translating gives CASSSVGGQETQYF.

This chain connects TRBV19 to TRBJ2-1; TRBD2 might be the D (5 bases). Trimming took off 7 bases at V and 1 base at J, with 20 bases between the two ends. CDR1 is LNHDA and CDR2 is SQIVND in the germline V gene (reference sequence). CDR3 length: 17 residues. The CDR3 region is CASTPADFSTSYNEQFF. CDR3 coding DNA: TGTGCCAGTACCCCTGCGGACTTTTCCACTTCCTACAATGAGCAGTTCTTC.

The V and J genes are TRBV15 and TRBJ2-7, with D tentatively TRBD1 (6 bases). V was trimmed by 8 bases and J by 0 bases, leaving 17 bases between them. The germline V gene has CDR1 LNHNV and CDR2 YYDKDF (reference sequence). CDR3 length: 15 residues. The CDR3 nucleotides are TGTGCCACCTCTCACCCCGGGACATTCTCCTACGAGCAGTACTTC. It specifies CATSHPGTFSYEQYF.

The chain employs TRBV30 and TRBJ1-1; D is ambiguous. Trimming took off 1 base at V and 3 bases at J, with 9 bases between the two ends. The V gene's germline CDR1 is GTSNPN and CDR2 SVGIG (reference sequence). The CDR3 is made up of 13 amino acids. CDR3 residues: CAWSEMRDTEAFF. Written as DNA, the CDR3 is TGTGCCTGGAGTGAGATGAGGGACACTGAAGCTTTCTTT. Together with reference TRBV30 and TRBJ1-1, the CDR3 gives the full variable domain: SQTIHQWPATLVQPVGSPLSLECTVEGTSNPNLYWYRQAAGRGLQLLFYSVGIGQISSEVPQNLSASRPQDRQFILSSKKLLLSDSGFYLCAWSEMRDTEAFFGQGTRLTVV.

The chain is built from TRBV27 and TRBJ2-2, with a weak D call TRBD1 (5 bases). Per germline, CDR1 MNHEY and CDR2 SMNVEV (reference sequence). Trimming took off 5 bases at V and 6 bases at J, with 7 bases between the two ends. The CDR3 runs to 12 residues. The CDR3 protein is CASSPRAGELFF. The DNA of the CDR3 is TGTGCCAGCAGTCCCAGGGCCGGGGAGCTGTTTTTT.

Remarks on this clone: The sample contains more than one DNA sequence encoding this CDR3. The V call is TRBV28, the J call TRBJ2-7, with 11 bases aligning to TRBD2. J lost 2 bases, V lost 4 bases, and 4 bases had no gene match. The CDR3 spans 15 residues. CDR1 MDHEN and CDR2 SYDVKM come from the germline V gene. The CDR3 reads CASSSPGLAAYEQYF. The DNA for the CDR3 is TGTGCCAGCAGTTCACCGGGACTAGCGGCCTACGAGCAGTACTTC.

V usage is TRBV4-1 and J usage is TRBJ2-3, with a tentative D call TRBD2 (5 bases). The CDR3 runs to 16 residues. The germline CDR1 and CDR2 sequences are MGHRA and YSYEKL. V lost 1 base and J lost 2, with 13 bases in between. CDR3 coding DNA: TGCGCCAGCAGCCAAGCTATGGGGAGTAACACAGATACGCAGTATTTT. This gives the protein CASSQAMGSNTDTQYF.

The rearrangement uses TRBV30 and TRBJ2-2; D remains unclear. V lost 3 bases and J lost 6, with 11 bases in between. CDR3 length: 13 amino acids. CDR1 GTSNPN and CDR2 SVGIG come from the germline V gene (reference sequence). CDR3 loop: CAWSPIGAGELFF. CDR3 nucleotide sequence: TGTGCCTGGAGCCCTATCGGAGCCGGGGAGCTGTTTTTT.

The V and J genes are TRBV28 and TRBJ2-6; D call uncertain. This CDR3 is built from 15 residues. Germline assignment: CDR1 MDHEN and CDR2 SYDVKM. V was pared by 6 bases and J by 1 base, with 10 bases between. The CDR3 is CASSPLDSGANVLTF. The CDR3 bases are TGTGCCAGCAGCCCGCTAGATTCTGGGGCCAACGTCCTGACTTTC.

V usage is TRBV5-1 and J usage is TRBJ1-1; tentative D call: TRBD1 (6 bases). The CDR3 loop spans 15 amino acids. Germline V gene lookup returns CDR1 SGHRS and CDR2 YFSETQ. V was shortened by 4 bases and J by 1 base, with 14 bases between the two germline ends. The CDR3 protein is CASSPAGATNTEAFF. In DNA, the CDR3 is TGCGCCAGCAGCCCCGCAGGGGCGACGAACACTGAAGCTTTCTTT.

J is TRBJ2-5 and V is TRBV6-5, with 14 bases that match TRBD2. The CDR3 covers 15 residues. Per the germline V gene, CDR1 is MNHEY and CDR2 is SVGAGI. V gave up 6 bases and J gave up 3 bases; unmatched junction bases: 3. The CDR3 nucleotides are TGTGCCAGCAGGGGACTAGCGGGAGCGGAAGAGACCCAGTACTTC. Its translation is CASRGLAGAEETQYF.